One sample yielded the 19 T cell receptor beta chains listed below, sequenced in a study of T cells in Graves' hyperthyroidism and ophthalmopathy (dated by TCRdb to between 2017 and 2020). Library preparation was by multiplex PCR. Instrument on record: Illumina HiSeq 2000. Amplification of TCR beta CDR3 regions was carried out from RNA transcripts. The TCR CDR3 was subjected to a first round of RT-PCR using the HTBI primer set and the Qiagen OneStep RT-PCR kit. Through fastp at Q25 and MiXCR, TCRdb rebuilt clones from the public reads, retaining in-frame beta chains. Rows matching on CDR3 protein sequence are summarized as one entry with the most common DNA and genes. This sample lists roughly 660,000 distinct CDR3 sequences; approximately 15% were detected once. Around a sixth of the sample comes from the top ten. The sequenced material came from blood. These receptors were obtained from a man over 45 with Graves' hyperthyroidism.

The V call is TRBV6-2 or TRBV6-3, the J call TRBJ2-7, with TRBD2 matching over 14 bases. The CDR3 contains 14 residues. Germline loops: CDR1 MNHEY, CDR2 SVGEGT. Trimming cost V 6 bases and J 7 bases; bases outside gene matches: 5. The CDR3 protein is CASSHGTSGSEQYF. DNA for the CDR3: TGTGCCAGCAGCCACGGGACTAGCGGGAGTGAGCAGTACTTC.

This clonotype was picked up many times. This chain uses TRBV5-1 with TRBJ2-6; 7 bases fit TRBD1. This CDR3 is built from 14 residues. The junction had 3 bases not matched to a gene; V was cut back by 7 bases and J by 2 bases. Germline-derived CDR1 and CDR2 are SGHRS and YFSETQ. Written as DNA, the CDR3 is TGCGCCAGCCGCCAGGGGGCTGGGGCCAACGTCCTGACTTTC. Its translation: CASRQGAGANVLTF.

A few counts support this clonotype. The chain couples TRBV2 to TRBJ1-1, with TRBD1 matching over 7 bases. The CDR3 has 14 residues. V shed 7 bases and J 1 base; nucleotides not matched to a gene: 6. In germline, CDR1 is SNHLY, CDR2 FYNNEI. CDR3 nucleotide sequence: TGTGCCAGCACCCGGGACAGCGCGAACACTGAAGCTTTCTTT. Amino acids: CASTRDSANTEAFF.

V gene TRBV20-1 combines with J gene TRBJ2-7; 7 bases align to TRBD2. The ends lost 3 bases at V and 1 base at J; junction bases unmatched: 3. This CDR3 region has 13 residues. The germline V gene has CDR1 DFQATT and CDR2 SNEGSKA (reference sequence). The CDR3 region is CSARGRVSYEQYF. The CDR3 coding sequence is TGCAGTGCTAGGGGGAGGGTTTCCTACGAGCAGTACTTC.

The V call is TRBV19, the J call TRBJ2-1; TRBD1 is a possible D gene (7 bases). Germline V gene data show CDR1 as LNHDA and CDR2 as SQIVND (reference sequence). The CDR3 covers 16 residues. V dropped 4 bases and J dropped 7 bases, with 20 bases sitting between them. The CDR3: CASSNGGDRNGNEQFF. The DNA of the CDR3 is TGTGCCAGTAGTAACGGAGGGGACAGAAATGGAAATGAGCAGTTCTTC.

This clonotype appeared a few times. A much larger clone differs by one base, so this may be a read error. Without the conserved terminal phenylalanine or tryptophan, this CDR3 likely stems from a read error. The chain carries TRBV12-3 or TRBV12-4 and TRBJ1-2; TRBD1 matches at 8 bases. CDR3 length equals 15 residues. Unmatched junction bases numbered 10, after V lost 6 bases and J lost 4 bases. CDR3 loop: CASSRGQDRSYGYTS. CDR3 DNA: TGTGCCAGCAGCCGGGGACAGGATCGTTCCTATGGCTACACCTCC.

This clonotype was recorded many times. J is TRBJ2-7 and V is TRBV9; TRBD1 matches 8 bases. CDR3 length: 15 amino acids. J was trimmed by 4 bases and V by 4 bases; bases with no gene match: 10. Germline V gives CDR1 SGDLS, CDR2 YYNGEE. DNA of the CDR3: TGTGCCAGCAGCCTTATGGGGACAGGCTTTTACGAGCAGTACTTC. Amino acid sequence: CASSLMGTGFYEQYF.

This clonotype was observed many times. V gene TRBV27 combines with J gene TRBJ2-7, with TRBD2 as a possible D gene (6 bases). Germline V gene sequence: CDR1 MNHEY, CDR2 SMNVEV (reference sequence). This CDR3 contains 16 residues. The V end was cut by 2 bases, the J end by 1 base, with 15 bases between. The CDR3 is CASSLAGTPTSYEQYF. The CDR3 DNA is TGTGCCAGCAGTTTAGCCGGGACTCCGACTTCCTACGAGCAGTACTTC.

V gene TRBV4-1 combines with J gene TRBJ2-7; 7 bases agree with TRBD1. Germline values: CDR1 MGHRA, CDR2 YSYEKL. CDR3 size: 15 residues. The V and J ends lost 3 bases and 0 bases, in that order; junction bases with no gene match: 5. DNA for the CDR3: TGCGCCAGCAGCCATGCTTGGGACAGCTCCTACGAGCAGTACTTC. It translates to CASSHAWDSSYEQYF.

This clonotype has only a few counts. The rearrangement links TRBV7-9 to TRBJ2-7, with 8 positions matching TRBD1. The germline gives CDR1 SEHNR, CDR2 FQNEAQ (reference sequence). J was trimmed by 3 bases and V by 5 bases; bases with no gene match: 9. The CDR3 is 15 residues long. The CDR3 DNA follows: TGTGCCAGCAGCGCAAGCGGACAGGGAGACTACGAGCAGTACTTC. Its protein product is CASSASGQGDYEQYF.

This clonotype has only a few counts. The rearrangement links TRBV3-1 to TRBJ2-1, with D maybe TRBD2 (5 bases). The CDR3 extends over 13 amino acids. V gave up 2 bases and J gave up 8 bases, with 10 bases separating them. CDR1 is LGHDT, CDR2 YNNKEL, per germline (reference sequence). CDR3 amino acids: CASSQFIGDEQFF. Here the CDR3 DNA reads TGTGCCAGCAGCCAATTTATCGGGGATGAGCAGTTCTTC.

This clonotype showed up many times. V and J are TRBV6-1 and TRBJ1-4, with D possibly TRBD1 on 6 matching bases. Germline CDR1 and CDR2: MNHNS and SASEGT. Trimming shortened V by 9 bases and J by 5 bases, and 19 bases separated the two germline ends. The CDR3 is 15 residues long. CDR3 in DNA: TGTGCCAGACCGTGGGGGGGCCGTAGAAATGAAAAACTGTTTTTT. This codes for CARPWGGRRNEKLFF.

This clonotype occurred many times. V usage is TRBV27 and J usage is TRBJ1-2; 8 nucleotides line up with TRBD1. After removal of 7 bases from V and 0 bases from J, the junction contained 7 bases not matched to a gene. The CDR3 runs 15 residues. Germline CDR1 reads MNHEY; CDR2 reads SMNVEV (reference sequence). The CDR3 DNA follows: TGTGCCAGCAAGAGGACAGGGCCTCCTAACTATGGCTACACCTTC. This gives the protein CASKRTGPPNYGYTF.

This clonotype was counted ten times or more. The rearrangement links TRBV2 to TRBJ2-7; D perhaps matches TRBD1 (5 bases). Trimming removed 2 bases at V and 4 bases at J, with 12 bases between. Germline V gene sequence: CDR1 SNHLY, CDR2 FYNNEI. The CDR3 sequence is 14 residues long. CDR3 amino acids: CASSELVRVYEQYF. Here the CDR3 DNA reads TGTGCCAGCAGTGAATTGGTCAGGGTGTACGAGCAGTACTTC.

This clonotype was seen ten or more times. The chain is built from TRBV2 and TRBJ2-1; 7 bases line up with TRBD2. CDR3 size: 16 residues. The germline CDR1 and CDR2 sequences are SNHLY and FYNNEI. J lost 12 bases, V lost 3 bases, and 17 bases had no gene match. The CDR3 DNA reads TGTGCCAGCAGTGATCTTGATAGTTTTTTAACGGGAGGGCAGTTCTTC. It yields the protein CASSDLDSFLTGGQFF.

This clonotype has just a few counts. The rearrangement joins TRBV29-1 to TRBJ1-2; weak D call: TRBD1 (5 bases). From germline, CDR1 is SQVTM and CDR2 ANQGSEA. V lost 3 bases to trimming and J lost 2 bases, with 16 bases between them. The CDR3 runs to 15 residues. CDR3 DNA sequence: TGCAGCGTTGAGGGCGGGGGAGGAGTAAACTATGGCTACACCTTC. It encodes CSVEGGGGVNYGYTF.

Concerning this clonotype itself: A much more abundant neighbour one base away suggests this may be a read error. This chain uses TRBV18 with TRBJ2-5, with D maybe TRBD1 (5 bases). The length of the CDR3 is 13 residues. V was trimmed by 3 bases and J by 7 bases, leaving 12 bases between them. The V gene's germline CDR1 is KGHSH and CDR2 LQKENI. DNA of the CDR3: TGTGCCAGCTCACCCCGGACAAAGGTGACCCAGTACTTC. Protein sequence: CASSPRTKVTQYF.

The CDR3 DNA reads as TGTGCCAGCAGTTTATTAGAGGGGTACTCCTACAATGAGCAGTTCTTC. Its translation is CASSLLEGYSYNEQFF. The chain recombines TRBV28 with TRBJ2-1; the D call may be TRBD1 or TRBD2 (5 bases each). The CDR3 spans 16 residues. Per germline, CDR1 MDHEN and CDR2 SYDVKM. Trimming left V 1 base short and J 0 bases short, with 10 bases between.

This clonotype was counted at least ten times. The V call is TRBV2, the J call TRBJ1-4; maybe TRBD1 (5 bases). The CDR3 is 16 amino acids. The germline V gene encodes CDR1 SNHLY and CDR2 FYNNEI. Trimming cost V 7 bases and J 4 bases, with 19 bases left between them. CDR3 sequence reads: CASNSWGGLLNEKLFF. Here the CDR3 DNA reads TGTGCCAGCAACTCCTGGGGGGGACTCCTTAATGAAAAACTGTTTTTT.